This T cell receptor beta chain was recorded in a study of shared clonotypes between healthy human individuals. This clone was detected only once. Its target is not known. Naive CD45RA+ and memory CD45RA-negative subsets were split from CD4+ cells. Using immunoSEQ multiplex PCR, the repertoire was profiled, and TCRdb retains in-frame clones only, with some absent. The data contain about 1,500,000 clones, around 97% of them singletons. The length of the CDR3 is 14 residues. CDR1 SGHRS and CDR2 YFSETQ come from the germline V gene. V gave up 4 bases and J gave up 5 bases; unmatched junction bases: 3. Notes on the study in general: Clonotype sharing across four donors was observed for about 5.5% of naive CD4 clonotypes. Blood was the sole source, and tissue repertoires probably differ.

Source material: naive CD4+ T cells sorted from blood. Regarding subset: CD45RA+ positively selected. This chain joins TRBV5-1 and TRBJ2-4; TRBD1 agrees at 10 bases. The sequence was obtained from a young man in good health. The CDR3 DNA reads TGCGCCAGCAGCCCCGGGACAGGGGAAAACATTCAGTACTTC. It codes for CASSPGTGENIQYF.